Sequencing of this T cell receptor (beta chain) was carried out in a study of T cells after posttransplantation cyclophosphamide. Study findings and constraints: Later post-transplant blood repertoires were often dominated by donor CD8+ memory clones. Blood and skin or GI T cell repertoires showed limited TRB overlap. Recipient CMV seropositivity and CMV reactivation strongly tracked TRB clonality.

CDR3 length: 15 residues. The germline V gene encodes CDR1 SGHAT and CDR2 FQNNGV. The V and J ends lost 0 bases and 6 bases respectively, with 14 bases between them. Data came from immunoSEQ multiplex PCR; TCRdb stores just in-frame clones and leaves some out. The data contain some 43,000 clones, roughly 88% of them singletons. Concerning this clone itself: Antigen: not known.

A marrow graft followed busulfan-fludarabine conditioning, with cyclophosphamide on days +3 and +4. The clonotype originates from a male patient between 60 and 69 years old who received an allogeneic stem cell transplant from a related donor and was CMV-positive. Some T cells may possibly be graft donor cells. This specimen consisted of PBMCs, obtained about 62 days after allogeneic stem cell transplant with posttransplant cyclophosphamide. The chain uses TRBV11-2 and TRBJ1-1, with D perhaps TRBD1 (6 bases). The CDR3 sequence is CASSLEFAGAPEAFF. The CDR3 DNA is TGTGCCAGCAGCTTAGAGTTCGCGGGGGCCCCTGAAGCTTTCTTT. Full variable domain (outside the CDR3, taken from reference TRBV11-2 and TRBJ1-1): EAGVAQSPRYKIIEKRQSVAFWCNPISGHATLYWYQQILGQGPKLLIQFQNNGVVDDSQLPKDRFSAERLKGVDSTLKIQPAKLEDSAVYLCASSLEFAGAPEAFFGQGTRLTVV.